These 22 T cell receptor beta chains share one sample of origin, sequenced in a study of T cell responses to AZD1222 COVID-19 vaccine (dated by TCRdb to about 2021). The library was generated by the immunoSEQ multiplex PCR assay. Sourced from immuneACCESS, this table was stored by TCRdb with only in-frame sequences that have V and J called. A share of the clones is absent; for the studies checked, an unresolved V gene accounts for under half, and the remainder has no known explanation. Within this sample are about 150,000 clones, with 80% to 95% of them counted one time only. 2.5% to 3.5% of the sample belongs to the ten largest clones. The time point label corresponds to: about 28 days (+/-7) after the second vaccine dose. This specimen consisted of peripheral blood, obtained 28 days after the second AZD1222 dose. The source is an adult who received the AZD1222 COVID-19 vaccine.

The J gene is TRBJ2-1, the V gene TRBV29-1; 9 bases match TRBD1. Unmatched junction bases numbered 19, after V lost 7 bases and J lost 6 bases. Germline CDR1 reads SQVTM; CDR2 reads ANQGSEA. This CDR3 is 17 amino acids long. The CDR3 loop reads CSAGSSAGTGSANEQFF. As DNA, the CDR3 is TGCAGCGCCGGATCGTCTGCCGGGACAGGGTCCGCCAATGAGCAGTTCTTC.

The chain uses TRBV24-1 and TRBJ2-1; 10 bases fit TRBD2. V lost 6 bases and J lost 6; bases outside the gene matches: 10. Germline CDR1 is KGHDR and CDR2 is SFDVKD. The CDR3 has 16 amino acids. The CDR3 sequence: CATSISGRVSGNEQFF. The DNA for the CDR3 is TGTGCCACCAGTATCAGCGGGAGGGTTTCAGGCAATGAGCAGTTCTTC.

The chain employs TRBV7-2 and TRBJ1-2, with 8 positions matching TRBD1. CDR1 and CDR2 (germline): SGHTA, FQGNSA. CDR3 length equals 15 residues. Trimming cost V 0 bases and J 4 bases; bases outside gene matches: 4. CDR3 DNA sequence: TGTGCCAGCAGCTTAGCGACAGGGGAGGGCTATGGCTACACCTTC. Its protein is CASSLATGEGYGYTF.

V is TRBV9 and J is TRBJ1-6; possibly TRBD1 for D (5 bases). The V end was cut by 2 bases, the J end by 9 bases, with 12 bases between. Germline CDR1 is SGDLS and CDR2 is YYNGEE. This CDR3 is 14 amino acids long. The CDR3 nucleotides read TGTGCCAGCAGCGTGGTCAGGGAGGGTTCACCCCTCCACTTT. Translating gives CASSVVREGSPLHF.

The gene calls are TRBV5-4 and TRBJ1-2, with unresolved D. The length of the CDR3 is 14 residues. Trimming pared 1 base from V and 0 bases from J, leaving 7 bases between. CDR1 and CDR2 from the germline V gene are SGHNT and YYREEE (reference sequence). CDR3 in amino acids: CASSLPFPNYGYTF. CDR3 DNA: TGTGCCAGCAGCTTGCCCTTTCCTAACTATGGCTACACCTTC.

The CDR3 nucleotides are TGTGCCTCGGGGGCCGGACACTCCTACGAGCAGTACTTC. This sequence encodes CASGAGHSYEQYF. The V and J genes are TRBV30 and TRBJ2-7, with D perhaps being TRBD1 or TRBD2 (6 bases each). The length of the CDR3 is 13 residues. CDR1 and CDR2 from the germline V gene are GTSNPN and SVGIG (reference sequence). Trimming took 7 bases from V and 0 from J, leaving 13 bases between them.

This chain links TRBV7-2 with TRBJ1-2; D gene ambiguous. Germline V lookup: CDR1 SGHTA, CDR2 FQGNSA. The CDR3 sequence is 13 residues long. V was shortened by 11 bases and J by 0 bases, with 13 bases between the two germline ends. In nucleotides, the CDR3 is TGTGCCCTTGCACCAGCTCCTAACTATGGCTACACCTTC. Translated, it gives CALAPAPNYGYTF. Filled out from reference TRBV7-2 and TRBJ1-2, the complete variable domain reads GAGVSQSPSNKVTEKGKDVELRCDPISGHTALYWYRQSLGQGLEFLIYFQGNSAPDKSGLPSDRFSAERTGGSVSTLTIQRTQQEDSAVYLCALAPAPNYGYTFGSGTRLTVV.

V and J are TRBV19 and TRBJ1-5, with a tentative D call TRBD1 (5 bases). Germline loops: CDR1 LNHDA, CDR2 SQIVND (reference sequence). Deletions cut 5 bases from V and 7 bases from J, with 12 bases between. The CDR3 totals 13 residues. The CDR3 bases are TGTGCCAGTAGTCGAGGGGCTTTCCAGCCCCAGCATTTT. It yields the protein CASSRGAFQPQHF. The complete variable domain, with remaining parts taken from reference TRBV19 and TRBJ1-5, reads DGGITQSPKYLFRKEGQNVTLSCEQNLNHDAMYWYRQDPGQGLRLIYYSQIVNDFQKGDIAEGYSVSREKKESFPLTVTSAQKNPTAFYLCASSRGAFQPQHFGDGTRLSIL.

The gene calls are TRBV29-1 and TRBJ2-2, with 14 bases lining up with TRBD2. Germline values: CDR1 SQVTM, CDR2 ANQGSEA. The ends lost 6 bases at V and 6 bases at J; junction bases unmatched: 0. The CDR3 is 13 amino acids. The CDR3 protein is CSVGLAGAGELFF. The CDR3 nucleotides read TGCAGCGTGGGACTAGCGGGAGCCGGGGAGCTGTTTTTT.

V gene TRBV28 combines with J gene TRBJ2-7; TRBD2 aligns across 9 bases. Looked up from germline, CDR1 is MDHEN and CDR2 is SYDVKM. After removal of 6 bases from V and 3 bases from J, the junction contained 9 bases not matched to a gene. The CDR3 runs to 15 residues. The CDR3 protein is CASRSTSGWNYEQYF. CDR3 nucleotides: TGTGCCAGCAGATCCACTAGCGGGTGGAACTACGAGCAGTACTTC.

The chain has TRBV25-1 and TRBJ1-5; the match to TRBD1 covers 9 bases. After removal of 9 bases from V and 7 bases from J, the junction contained 4 bases not matched to a gene. CDR1 MGHDK and CDR2 SYGVNS come from the germline V gene. The CDR3 has 12 residues. The CDR3: CASRQGDQPQHF. CDR3 in DNA: TGTGCCAGTAGACAGGGGGACCAGCCCCAGCATTTT.

The chain employs TRBV29-1 and TRBJ2-5; the match to TRBD1 covers 8 bases. The CDR3 length is 15 residues. Trimming removed 3 bases from V and 1 base from J; junction bases left unmatched: 7. Germline loops: CDR1 SQVTM, CDR2 ANQGSEA. DNA for the CDR3: TGCAGCGTTGATTACGGGACAGGACCCCAAGAGACCCAGTACTTC. This gives the protein CSVDYGTGPQETQYF. Together with reference TRBV29-1 and TRBJ2-5, the CDR3 gives the full variable domain: SAVISQKPSRDICQRGTSLTIQCQVDSQVTMMFWYRQQPGQSLTLIATANQGSEATYESGFVIDKFPISRPNLTFSTLTVSNMSPEDSSIYLCSVDYGTGPQETQYFGPGTRLLVL.

The CDR3 is CASSLADYGYTF. The CDR3 DNA sequence: TGTGCCAGCAGCTTAGCAGACTATGGCTACACCTTC. The rearrangement links TRBV7-9 to TRBJ1-2; D remains ambiguous. The CDR3 totals 12 residues. The V gene lost 0 bases and the J gene lost 3 bases, with 2 bases spanning the gap. Looked up from germline, CDR1 is SEHNR and CDR2 is FQNEAQ (reference sequence).

V is TRBV6-2 or TRBV6-3 and J is TRBJ2-7; D may match TRBD1 or TRBD2 (5 bases each). V was pared by 4 bases and J by 5 bases, with 21 bases between. CDR1 and CDR2 (germline): MNHEY, SVGEGT. The CDR3 contains 16 residues. CDR3 protein: CASSSLGTAGGNEQYF. CDR3 DNA sequence: TGTGCCAGCAGTTCCCTCGGGACGGCCGGTGGGAACGAGCAGTACTTC.

The chain links TRBV7-9 to TRBJ1-2; possible D gene TRBD1, 5 bases. Germline V CDR1 and CDR2: SEHNR, FQNEAQ (reference sequence). V shed 3 bases and J shed 14 bases, with 19 bases lying between them. The CDR3 has 13 residues. CDR3 sequence (DNA): TGTGCCAGCAGCTTGTATCAGGGCCTTTTGGATACCTTC. Translated: CASSLYQGLLDTF.

This clone has just one count. The V call is TRBV15, the J call TRBJ2-7; 7 bases align to TRBD2. V lost 0 bases, J lost 6 bases, and 11 bases stayed unmatched. This CDR3 has 16 residues. CDR1 is LNHNV, CDR2 YYDKDF, per germline (reference sequence). This CDR3 is CATSREFSGGSSEQYF. CDR3 coding DNA: TGTGCCACCAGCAGAGAATTTTCGGGAGGATCTTCCGAGCAGTACTTC.

The J gene is TRBJ2-7, the V gene TRBV19; 9 positions agree with TRBD2. Looked up from germline, CDR1 is LNHDA and CDR2 is SQIVND (reference sequence). The CDR3 contains 15 residues. The junction had 5 bases not matched to a gene; V was cut back by 5 bases and J by 0 bases. Written as DNA, the CDR3 is TGTGCCAGTAGTTCGTATAGCGGGGGCTCCTACGAGCAGTACTTC. Its protein is CASSSYSGGSYEQYF.

This clone was detected only a few times. CDR3 in amino acids: CASSFRGEAEAFF. Written as DNA, the CDR3 is TGTGCCAGCAGTTTTCGAGGGGAGGCTGAAGCTTTCTTT. The chain joins TRBV27 to TRBJ1-1, with D possibly TRBD1 on 5 matching bases. The CDR3 consists of 13 residues. The V end was cut by 3 bases, the J end by 6 bases, with 11 bases between. Looked up from germline, CDR1 is MNHEY and CDR2 is SMNVEV (reference sequence).

V gene TRBV24-1 combines with J gene TRBJ2-3; tentative D call: TRBD1 (7 bases). The V end lost 1 base, the J end lost 0 bases, and 22 bases lay between the germline ends. CDR3 length: 20 residues. Germline assignment: CDR1 KGHDR and CDR2 SFDVKD. CDR3 sequence: CATSDFVVGGQPSSTDTQYF. The DNA of the CDR3 is TGTGCCACCAGTGATTTCGTAGTGGGGGGACAGCCTAGTAGCACAGATACGCAGTATTTT.

CDR3 sequence: CASSYRVVEPQHF. The CDR3 nucleotides read TGTGCCAGCAGTTACAGGGTTGTGGAGCCCCAGCATTTT. V is TRBV28 and J is TRBJ1-5; D is perhaps TRBD1 (6 bases). Germline values: CDR1 MDHEN, CDR2 SYDVKM. This CDR3 region has 13 residues. Trimming removed 4 bases from V and 8 bases from J, with 12 bases in between.

This clone appeared once. In nucleotides, the CDR3 is TGTGCCAGCAGTCCCCGACTAGCCTCCTACAATGAGCAGTTCTTC. It encodes CASSPRLASYNEQFF. This sequence joins TRBV28 and TRBJ2-1, with 7 nucleotides matching TRBD2. The CDR3 loop spans 15 amino acids. The J segment lost 0 bases and the V segment lost 5 bases, leaving 4 bases of the junction unmatched. Looked up from germline, CDR1 is MDHEN and CDR2 is SYDVKM.

This chain connects TRBV12-2 to TRBJ1-4; TRBD1 reflects the table's D call only, with no check against the DNA. TRBV12-2 is noted as a pseudogene. The CDR3 length is 16 residues. CDR3 loop: CASRLEGVGRTEKLFF. Written as DNA, the CDR3 is TGTGCAAGTCGCTTAGAAGGGGTGGGCAGGACTGAAAAACTGTTTTTT.